Given below is one T cell receptor (beta chain) in context. Its target is unknown. These data are taken from a study of cytomegalovirus exposure and HLA in healthy donors. Study-wide context: Findings of an earlier analysis included some 110 million unique TCR beta sequences from about 180 million T cells.

Participants comprised healthy donors of bone marrow. General study findings and limits: It was reported that TCR beta sequences correctly inferred the HLA-A and HLA-B alleles for most subjects.

The CDR3 sequence is 15 residues long. Germline values: CDR1 LNHDA, CDR2 SQIVND (reference sequence). V was pared by 6 bases and J by 7 bases, with 18 bases between. The PCR was carried out with 60 Vbeta primers and 13 Jbeta primers. Profiled with immunoSEQ multiplex PCR; TCRdb holds only in-frame clones, not every one. The sample gives roughly 170,000 clones, roughly 84% of which show up once; around 1.2% is in the top ten. The sequence was obtained from a girl aged 2 to 10 in good health and CMV-seropositive. The chain combines TRBV19 with TRBJ2-2; D is possibly TRBD1 (6 bases). The specimen was PBMCs. The CDR3 protein is CASSSDQGSHGELFF. DNA for the CDR3: TGTGCCAGTAGCTCCGACCAGGGGAGCCACGGGGAGCTGTTTTTT.